One sample yielded the 23 T cell receptor beta chains listed below, sequenced in a study of OX40 agonist ivuxolimab in advanced cancers. Libraries were prepared through the immunoSEQ multiplex PCR assay. TCRdb limited this immuneACCESS table to in-frame rearrangements with V and J called. A share of clones is missing; checked studies link under half to unresolved V genes, and the rest is unexplained. Recorded for this sample are roughly 45,000 clones; around 85% of them occurred a single time. The ten largest clones take up about a fifth of the sample. Sequencing was performed on CD4+ or CD8+ T cells sorted from blood, taken in a trial of the OX40 agonist ivuxolimab. The receptors originated from an adult with an advanced solid tumor such as melanoma, head and neck, liver or kidney cancer.

This chain connects TRBV19 to TRBJ2-2; tentative D call: TRBD1 (5 bases). V lost 11 bases, J lost 5 bases, and 18 bases lay in between. The CDR3 has 14 residues. CDR1 LNHDA and CDR2 SQIVND come from the germline V gene (reference sequence). The CDR3 sequence is CAAEDQGSTGELFF. The CDR3 bases are TGTGCCGCCGAAGATCAGGGATCAACCGGGGAGCTGTTTTTT. The variable domain in full, completed from reference TRBV19 and TRBJ2-2, reads DGGITQSPKYLFRKEGQNVTLSCEQNLNHDAMYWYRQDPGQGLRLIYYSQIVNDFQKGDIAEGYSVSREKKESFPLTVTSAQKNPTAFYLCAAEDQGSTGELFFGEGSRLTVL.

The chain couples TRBV5-1 to TRBJ2-5; no definite D call. The CDR3 is 11 amino acids. Germline CDR1 and CDR2: SGHRS and YFSETQ. Trimming shortened V by 3 bases and J by 4 bases, and 4 bases separated the two germline ends. The CDR3, as DNA: TGCGCCAGCAGCTGGGGAGAGACCCAGTACTTC. Translating gives CASSWGETQYF.

The genes are TRBV4-3 and TRBJ1-5; the D is unclear. CDR3 length equals 18 residues. CDR1 LGHNA and CDR2 YSLEER come from the germline V gene. The V and J ends lost 0 bases and 5 bases respectively, with 20 bases between them. For the CDR3, the DNA is TGCGCCAGCAGCCAAGATTACCCGCAGACCTATACTGATCAGCCCCAGCATTTT. Its translation is CASSQDYPQTYTDQPQHF.

The chain has TRBV9 and TRBJ2-3; no clear D. V shed 0 bases and J shed 0 bases, with 5 bases lying between them. The CDR3 consists of 14 residues. Germline lookup yields CDR1 SGDLS and CDR2 YYNGEE. The CDR3 protein is CASSVVTSTDTQYF. CDR3 DNA sequence: TGTGCCAGCAGCGTAGTGACGAGCACAGATACGCAGTATTTT.

The chain carries TRBV7-3 and TRBJ1-5; D is undetermined. V dropped 2 bases and J dropped 10 bases, with 12 bases sitting between them. The CDR3 totals 13 residues. CDR1 is SGHTA, CDR2 FQGTGA, per germline. CDR3: CASSLDVLVPQHF. The CDR3 DNA reads TGTGCCAGCAGCTTAGACGTTCTCGTCCCCCAGCATTTT.

The rearrangement links TRBV5-1 to TRBJ2-2; D may match TRBD1 or TRBD2 (5 bases each). V lost 1 base and J lost 6, with 13 bases in between. The CDR3 is 15 residues long. CDR1 is SGHRS and CDR2 is YFSETQ in the germline V gene. The CDR3 DNA follows: TGCGCCAGCAGCTTGAGAGGGGAACAGGCCGGGGAGCTGTTTTTT. It specifies CASSLRGEQAGELFF. Complete variable domain (other parts from reference TRBV5-1 and TRBJ2-2): KAGVTQTPRYLIKTRGQQVTLSCSPISGHRSVSWYQQTPGQGLQFLFEYFSETQRNKGNFPGRFSGRQFSNSRSEMNVSTLELGDSALYLCASSLRGEQAGELFFGEGSRLTVL.

This clone occurred a few times. The chain recombines TRBV4-2 with TRBJ2-5; 12 positions agree with TRBD2. The ends lost 0 bases at V and 4 bases at J; junction bases unmatched: 6. This CDR3 contains 17 residues. Germline values: CDR1 LGHNA, CDR2 YNFKEQ. CDR3 in amino acids: CASSQEVGTSGPETQYF. CDR3 in DNA: TGTGCCAGCAGCCAAGAAGTTGGGACTAGCGGGCCAGAGACCCAGTACTTC.

This rearrangement joins TRBV9 to TRBJ2-1; D is uncertain. The germline gives CDR1 SGDLS, CDR2 YYNGEE. V gave up 0 bases and J gave up 4 bases, with 11 bases separating them. The CDR3 length is 15 residues. The CDR3 region is CASSVESVRYNEQFF. The CDR3, as DNA: TGTGCCAGCAGCGTAGAAAGCGTAAGGTACAATGAGCAGTTCTTC.

The genes are TRBV25-1 and TRBJ2-1; TRBD2 might be the D (5 bases). Germline CDR1 MGHDK, CDR2 SYGVNS. This CDR3 is 14 amino acids long. Trimming removed 0 bases at V and 9 bases at J, with 12 bases between. CDR3 residues: CASSEYPEGREQFF. DNA for the CDR3: TGTGCCAGCAGTGAATACCCCGAGGGCCGTGAGCAGTTCTTC.

CDR3 residues: CASSPHLQVPQETQYF. Written as DNA, the CDR3 is TGTGCCAGCAGCCCACACCTACAGGTACCTCAAGAGACCCAGTACTTC. The V gene is TRBV7-7, the J gene TRBJ2-5; weak D call: TRBD1 (5 bases). This CDR3 contains 16 residues. The V end lost 5 bases, the J end lost 2 bases, and 18 bases lay between the germline ends. From germline, CDR1 is SSHAT and CDR2 FNYEAQ (reference sequence).

The sample holds one count of this clone. This rearrangement joins TRBV10-1 to TRBJ2-3, with 7 bases fitting TRBD1. Looked up from germline, CDR1 is WNHNN and CDR2 is SYGVQD (reference sequence). V lost 2 bases, J lost 0 bases, and 5 bases stayed unmatched. The CDR3 is made up of 16 amino acids. CDR3 residues: CASSEDTGDSTDTQYF. The CDR3 region has the DNA TGCGCCAGCAGTGAGGATACAGGGGATAGCACAGATACGCAGTATTTT.

By share, this clone counts as medium-sized (0.01 to 0.1%). This chain uses TRBV9 with TRBJ2-1, with a weak D call TRBD1 (6 bases). CDR3 size: 15 residues. CDR1 and CDR2 (germline): SGDLS, YYNGEE. V shed 4 bases and J shed 0 bases, with 11 bases lying between them. The CDR3 DNA sequence: TGTGCCAGCAGCTCGGACAGATCCTCCTACAATGAGCAGTTCTTC. Its protein product is CASSSDRSSYNEQFF.

V is TRBV30 and J is TRBJ1-5; 7 nucleotides agree with TRBD1. CDR3 size: 14 residues. The germline gives CDR1 GTSNPN, CDR2 SVGIG (reference sequence). Trimming cost V 0 bases and J 4 bases; bases outside gene matches: 3. CDR3: CAWSVGRGNQPQHF. As DNA, the CDR3 is TGTGCCTGGAGTGTTGGCAGGGGGAATCAGCCCCAGCATTTT.

The rearrangement joins TRBV13 to TRBJ2-2; D not certain. Germline V lookup: CDR1 PRHDT, CDR2 FYEKMQ (reference sequence). The V and J ends lost 1 base and 5 bases respectively, with 14 bases between them. The CDR3 has 16 amino acids. CDR3 residues: CASSLEVSRTTGELFF. The CDR3, as DNA: TGTGCCAGCAGCTTAGAAGTCAGTAGAACGACCGGGGAGCTGTTTTTT.

The rearrangement links TRBV9 to TRBJ2-1, with 12 bases identical to TRBD1. The CDR3 spans 15 residues. From germline, CDR1 is SGDLS and CDR2 YYNGEE. The trim removed 3 bases at V and 8 bases at J, leaving 6 bases unmatched. CDR3 bases: TGTGCCAGCAGCGAGCCCGGGACAGGGGGCTATGAGCAGTTCTTC. It is translated as CASSEPGTGGYEQFF.

This clone was observed once. The rearrangement joins TRBV7-2 to TRBJ2-5, with D hard to call. CDR3 length: 15 amino acids. V gave up 0 bases and J gave up 5 bases, with 13 bases separating them. CDR1 and CDR2 (germline): SGHTA, FQGNSA. The CDR3 is CASSLAQLVWETQYF. CDR3 bases: TGTGCCAGCAGCTTAGCGCAGCTCGTCTGGGAGACCCAGTACTTC. The complete variable domain, with remaining parts taken from reference TRBV7-2 and TRBJ2-5, reads GAGVSQSPSNKVTEKGKDVELRCDPISGHTALYWYRQSLGQGLEFLIYFQGNSAPDKSGLPSDRFSAERTGGSVSTLTIQRTQQEDSAVYLCASSLAQLVWETQYFGPGTRLLVL.

This chain joins TRBV19 and TRBJ2-7; 10 positions agree with TRBD1. Unmatched junction bases numbered 4, after V lost 4 bases and J lost 4 bases. CDR1 LNHDA and CDR2 SQIVND come from the germline V gene (reference sequence). The CDR3 runs to 14 residues. CDR3 sequence (DNA): TGTGCCAGTAGTAGCGGGACAGGGGAGTACGAGCAGTACTTC. It specifies CASSSGTGEYEQYF. The variable domain in full, completed from reference TRBV19 and TRBJ2-7, reads DGGITQSPKYLFRKEGQNVTLSCEQNLNHDAMYWYRQDPGQGLRLIYYSQIVNDFQKGDIAEGYSVSREKKESFPLTVTSAQKNPTAFYLCASSSGTGEYEQYFGPGTRLTVT.

The chain links TRBV27 to TRBJ2-7; D is possibly TRBD2 (6 bases). Germline V CDR1 and CDR2: MNHEY, SMNVEV (reference sequence). Trimming left V 0 bases short and J 0 bases short, with 9 bases between. CDR3 length: 15 amino acids. The CDR3 DNA sequence: TGTGCCAGCAGTTTATCTAGCGGTCCCTCCTACGAGCAGTACTTC. Protein sequence: CASSLSSGPSYEQYF.

The chain has TRBV4-3 and TRBJ2-3, with 10 bases fitting TRBD1. The germline gives CDR1 LGHNA, CDR2 YSLEER. This CDR3 is 19 amino acids long. The ends lost 1 base at V and 6 bases at J; junction bases unmatched: 16. CDR3 bases: TGCGCCAGCAGCCAAGTTACTGTAGGGGACAGGGGAGTTAGGGATACGCAGTATTTT. Its protein product is CASSQVTVGDRGVRDTQYF.

This rearrangement joins TRBV10-1 to TRBJ2-3; weak D call: TRBD1 (6 bases). The CDR3 extends over 15 amino acids. Germline assignment: CDR1 WNHNN and CDR2 SYGVQD (reference sequence). The germline V and J ends were trimmed by 4 bases and 3 bases, with 14 bases remaining between them. CDR3 region: CASSATGLATDTQYF. CDR3 coding DNA: TGCGCCAGCAGTGCGACAGGCTTAGCAACAGATACGCAGTATTTT.

This chain connects TRBV28 to TRBJ1-1; 11 nucleotides match TRBD1. The CDR3 runs 18 residues. The germline V gene encodes CDR1 MDHEN and CDR2 SYDVKM. The ends lost 3 bases at V and 3 bases at J; junction bases unmatched: 12. In DNA, the CDR3 is TGTGCCAGCAGTTTCCGGACAGGGGGCAAAATTTTTCACACTGAAGCTTTCTTT. Its protein is CASSFRTGGKIFHTEAFF.

This clone has ten or more counts. The genes are TRBV7-5 and TRBJ2-7; TRBD2, as called in the table, went unchecked against the DNA. TRBV7-5 counts as a pseudogene. The CDR3 spans 12 residues. The CDR3 coding sequence is TGTGCCAGCAGCTTAGAAGGGAGGGAGCAGTACTTC. Protein sequence: CASSLEGREQYF.

The V and J genes are TRBV5-1 and TRBJ2-1, with a weak D call TRBD1 (6 bases). This CDR3 is 14 amino acids long. The V gene's germline CDR1 is SGHRS and CDR2 YFSETQ. Trimming took off 7 bases at V and 6 bases at J, with 17 bases between the two ends. For the CDR3, the DNA is TGCGCCAGCGGAAGAGGGGCAGGGGTCAATGAGCAGTTCTTC. Translated, it gives CASGRGAGVNEQFF. Looking up the rest from reference TRBV5-1 and TRBJ2-1 gives the full variable domain: KAGVTQTPRYLIKTRGQQVTLSCSPISGHRSVSWYQQTPGQGLQFLFEYFSETQRNKGNFPGRFSGRQFSNSRSEMNVSTLELGDSALYLCASGRGAGVNEQFFGPGTRLTVL.